This entry concerns a single T cell receptor (beta chain). Participants were aged about 18 to 89 years from roughly 25 US areas. Which cohort a participant joined came from the clinical history participants gave. Either two negative PCRs, clearance, or symptom resolution qualified Cohort 3 donors as recovered. The data belong to a study of blood T cell repertoires in COVID-19. About the research overall: The cDNA or gDNA used as material had been derived from T cells, B-cell-depleted T cells, or PBMCs.

V shed 1 base and J shed 8 bases, with 9 bases lying between them. There are 13 residues in the CDR3. Per the germline V gene, CDR1 is SGHRS and CDR2 is YFSETQ. Here immunoSEQ multiplex PCR was the method, and the copy in TCRdb shows in-frame clones only, minus some. The table records about 410,000 clones, roughly nine tenths of them present only once. V is TRBV5-1 and J is TRBJ1-4; the D gene is possibly TRBD1 (6 bases). This sequence was found in a woman in her 30s who had recovered from COVID-19. The sample comprised PBMCs or T cells enriched from blood (not recorded which). CDR3 residues: CASSLTGMEKLFF. The CDR3 nucleotides are TGCGCCAGCAGCTTGACAGGGATGGAAAAACTGTTTTTT.